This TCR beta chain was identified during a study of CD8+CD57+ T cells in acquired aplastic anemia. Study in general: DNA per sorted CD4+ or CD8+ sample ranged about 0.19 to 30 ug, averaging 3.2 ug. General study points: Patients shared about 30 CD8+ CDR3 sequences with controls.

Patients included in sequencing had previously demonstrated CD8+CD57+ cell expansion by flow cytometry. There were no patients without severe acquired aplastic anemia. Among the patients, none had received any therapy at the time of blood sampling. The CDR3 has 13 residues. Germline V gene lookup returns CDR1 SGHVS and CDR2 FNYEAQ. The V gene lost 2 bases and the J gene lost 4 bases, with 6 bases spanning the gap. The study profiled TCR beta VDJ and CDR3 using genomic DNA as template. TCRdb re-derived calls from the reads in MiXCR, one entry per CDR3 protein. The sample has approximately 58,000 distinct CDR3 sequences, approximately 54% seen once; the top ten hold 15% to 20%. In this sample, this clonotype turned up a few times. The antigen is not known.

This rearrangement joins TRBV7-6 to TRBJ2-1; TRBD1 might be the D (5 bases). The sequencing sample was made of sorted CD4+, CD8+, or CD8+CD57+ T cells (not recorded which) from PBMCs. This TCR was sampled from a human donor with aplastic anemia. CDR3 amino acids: CASSLQGYNEQFF. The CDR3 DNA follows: TGTGCCAGCAGCTTACAGGGATACAATGAGCAGTTCTTC. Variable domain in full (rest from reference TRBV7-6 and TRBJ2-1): GAGVSQSPRYKVTKRGQDVALRCDPISGHVSLYWYRQALGQGPEFLTYFNYEAQQDKSGLPNDRFSAERPEGSISTLTIQRTEQRDSAMYRCASSLQGYNEQFFGPGTRLTVL.